Below, 24 T cell receptor beta chains from the same sample are listed, as sequenced in a study of T-cell reconstitution after alpha-beta-depleted transplantation in children. Unique molecular identifiers tagged the TCRbeta library. TCRdb re-called the PCR reads with MiXCR, one entry per CDR3 protein. Of about 240,000 distinct CDR3 sequences in the sample, more than 10% were seen once. The sequenced sample was PBMCs from the stem cell graft donor, obtained from the stem cell graft. The source of these receptors is a human donor who donated a stem cell graft to a child with acute lymphoblastic leukemia.

Many counts were recorded for this clonotype. The rearrangement uses TRBV6-6 and TRBJ2-7; no clear D gene. Germline-derived CDR1 and CDR2 are MNHNY and SVGAGI (reference sequence). Trimming left V 4 bases short and J 6 bases short, with 4 bases between. This CDR3 is built from 10 residues. CDR3 nucleotides: TGTGCCAGCAGTTCAGGCGAGCAGTACTTC. It is translated as CASSSGEQYF.

This clonotype was counted many times. The chain has TRBV20-1 and TRBJ2-2; TRBD2 agrees at 11 bases. The V segment lost 4 bases and the J segment 4 bases; nucleotides outside the gene matches: 5. Germline V lookup: CDR1 DFQATT, CDR2 SNEGSKA (reference sequence). The CDR3 covers 15 residues. Written as DNA, the CDR3 is TGCAGTGCTACCCCGGGACTAGCGGCCACCGGGGAGCTGTTTTTT. It encodes CSATPGLAATGELFF.

This clonotype has ten or more counts. The chain joins TRBV4-3 to TRBJ2-7, with no clear D. CDR1 and CDR2 from the germline V gene are LGHNA and YSLEER. V was pared by 0 bases and J by 0 bases, with 9 bases between. This CDR3 comprises 15 residues. The CDR3 loop is CASSQEGGTSYEQYF. The CDR3, as DNA: TGCGCCAGCAGCCAAGAAGGCGGCACCTCCTACGAGCAGTACTTC.

This clonotype was detected many times. The chain couples TRBV10-3 to TRBJ1-1; D might be TRBD1 (6 bases). The CDR3 runs 15 residues. Per the germline V gene, CDR1 is ENHRY and CDR2 is SYGVKD. With 3 bases removed from V and 0 bases from J, the gap between germline ends came to 11 bases. The CDR3 loop is CAISDRGAVNTEAFF. The CDR3 DNA sequence: TGTGCCATCAGTGATCGGGGGGCTGTGAACACTGAAGCTTTCTTT.

This clonotype was observed at least ten times. The chain is built from TRBV7-2 and TRBJ1-5; 7 positions agree with TRBD1. This CDR3 is built from 14 residues. V was clipped by 5 bases and J by 3 bases; unmatched bases: 4. Germline lookup yields CDR1 SGHTA and CDR2 FQGNSA. Here the CDR3 reads CASSAGTDNQPQHF. The CDR3 bases are TGTGCCAGCAGCGCTGGGACAGACAATCAGCCCCAGCATTTT. The full variable domain, with the rest looked up from reference TRBV7-2 and TRBJ1-5, is GAGVSQSPSNKVTEKGKDVELRCDPISGHTALYWYRQSLGQGLEFLIYFQGNSAPDKSGLPSDRFSAERTGGSVSTLTIQRTQQEDSAVYLCASSAGTDNQPQHFGDGTRLSIL.

This clonotype was counted only a few times. This rearrangement joins TRBV7-9 to TRBJ2-3, with D tentatively TRBD1 (6 bases). The CDR3 extends over 16 amino acids. Trimming cost V 5 bases and J 1 base, with 16 bases left between them. Germline CDR1 is SEHNR and CDR2 is FQNEAQ (reference sequence). The CDR3 loop reads CASSRDRKWGTDTQYF. In nucleotides, the CDR3 is TGTGCCAGCAGCCGCGACAGGAAATGGGGCACAGATACGCAGTATTTT.

This clonotype has at least ten counts. This chain connects TRBV28 to TRBJ2-5; perhaps TRBD2 as D (5 bases). V was pared by 11 bases and J by 5 bases, with 21 bases between. The CDR3 totals 14 residues. Germline lookup yields CDR1 MDHEN and CDR2 SYDVKM. The DNA for the CDR3 is TGTGCCTGCAACCCCTTAGGGCGCGGGGAGACCCAGTACTTC. Translated, it gives CACNPLGRGETQYF. The full variable domain, with the rest looked up from reference TRBV28 and TRBJ2-5, is DVKVTQSSRYLVKRTGEKVFLECVQDMDHENMFWYRQDPGLGLRLIYFSYDVKMKEKGDIPEGYSVSREKKERFSLILESASTNQTSMYLCACNPLGRGETQYFGPGTRLLVL.

The table lists this clonotype with many counts. The CDR3: CASSPGLTYNEQFF. In DNA form, the CDR3 reads TGTGCCAGCAGCCCCGGACTAACCTACAATGAGCAGTTCTTC. The chain couples TRBV7-9 to TRBJ2-1; possibly TRBD2 for D (6 bases). The CDR3 sequence is 14 residues long. Germline CDR1 and CDR2: SEHNR and FQNEAQ (reference sequence). V dropped 5 bases and J dropped 2 bases, with 10 bases sitting between them.

This clonotype showed up just once. The chain recombines TRBV5-1 with TRBJ2-7; no definite D call. Germline CDR1 reads SGHRS; CDR2 reads YFSETQ. This CDR3 is built from 14 residues. Trimming cost V 0 bases and J 2 bases, with 9 bases left between them. The CDR3 region is CASSLALPPYEQYF. The CDR3 DNA follows: TGCGCCAGCAGCTTGGCTCTCCCACCCTACGAGCAGTACTTC.

This clonotype was seen many times. The chain uses TRBV7-2 and TRBJ2-1; TRBD2 matches at 13 bases. Germline loops: CDR1 SGHTA, CDR2 FQGNSA. The junction had 6 bases not matched to a gene; V was cut back by 6 bases and J by 7 bases. CDR3 length equals 15 residues. CDR3 DNA: TGTGCCAGCAGTAGGACTAGCGGGGGAATAAATGAGCAGTTCTTC. It specifies CASSRTSGGINEQFF.

Ten or more counts support this clonotype. The chain couples TRBV20-1 to TRBJ2-7; 7 positions match TRBD2. CDR1 and CDR2 from the germline V gene are DFQATT and SNEGSKA (reference sequence). The CDR3 consists of 13 residues. This CDR3 is CSITSARSYEQYF. In DNA form, the CDR3 reads TGCAGCATAACTAGCGCGAGATCCTACGAGCAGTACTTC.

This clonotype appeared a few times. This sequence joins TRBV7-2 and TRBJ2-5; D is perhaps TRBD2 (6 bases). The germline V gene has CDR1 SGHTA and CDR2 FQGNSA. The CDR3 loop spans 14 amino acids. V was shortened by 4 bases and J by 9 bases, with 18 bases between the two germline ends. The CDR3 reads CASSSGLATEAQYF. CDR3 sequence (DNA): TGTGCCAGCAGCTCGGGACTTGCCACGGAGGCCCAGTACTTC.

This clonotype was counted many times. The chain is built from TRBV29-1 and TRBJ2-3; D is uncertain. Per germline, CDR1 SQVTM and CDR2 ANQGSEA. The CDR3 extends over 11 amino acids. V lost 6 bases and J lost 6, with 10 bases in between. CDR3 region: CSVRRVDTQYF. DNA for the CDR3: TGCAGCGTCCGCCGCGTGGATACGCAGTATTTT.

This clonotype was recorded many times. V usage is TRBV5-1 and J usage is TRBJ1-1; 9 bases line up with TRBD1. The CDR3 has 17 amino acids. Looked up from germline, CDR1 is SGHRS and CDR2 is YFSETQ. Unmatched junction bases numbered 14, after V lost 3 bases and J lost 5 bases. Written as DNA, the CDR3 is TGCGCCAGCAGCTCCTCCCAGGGGGGGACAGGGACGACTGAAGCTTTCTTT. Translation: CASSSSQGGTGTTEAFF.

This clonotype was found many times. CDR3 in amino acids: CAWRERQGWLTDTQYF. Written as DNA, the CDR3 is TGTGCCTGGAGGGAAAGACAGGGATGGTTGACAGATACGCAGTATTTT. The chain employs TRBV30 and TRBJ2-3; 7 nucleotides agree with TRBD1. CDR1 is GTSNPN and CDR2 is SVGIG in the germline V gene (reference sequence). The CDR3 length is 16 residues. V shed 3 bases and J 3 bases; nucleotides not matched to a gene: 12.

This clonotype occurred many times. J is TRBJ2-2 and V is TRBV7-9; D remains ambiguous. The CDR3 covers 16 residues. V gave up 5 bases and J gave up 5 bases, with 18 bases separating them. Per germline, CDR1 SEHNR and CDR2 FQNEAQ (reference sequence). The CDR3 region has the DNA TGTGCCAGCAGCGCCATCTTAGGGCCGGGTACCGGGGAGCTGTTTTTT. Translating gives CASSAILGPGTGELFF.

At least ten counts were recorded for this clonotype. V gene TRBV6-1 combines with J gene TRBJ1-6; no firm D call. Trimming removed 5 bases at V and 7 bases at J, with 12 bases between. Germline V lookup: CDR1 MNHNS, CDR2 SASEGT. The CDR3 is made up of 14 amino acids. This chain's CDR3 is CASSPTTANSPLHF. The CDR3 bases are TGTGCCAGCAGTCCGACCACTGCAAATTCACCCCTCCACTTT.

The genes are TRBV5-1 and TRBJ2-7; 9 nucleotides align to TRBD1. The germline V gene has CDR1 SGHRS and CDR2 YFSETQ. With 4 bases clipped from V and 6 bases from J, the junction kept 14 bases outside the gene matches. The CDR3 runs 16 residues. CDR3 nucleotide sequence: TGCGCCAGCAGCCCGGGCCGGGGACAGGGAAACCGCGAGCAGTACTTC. Its translation is CASSPGRGQGNREQYF.

At least ten counts were recorded for this clonotype. The CDR3 sequence: CASSLVRLETQYF. The CDR3 DNA is TGTGCCAGCAGTTTGGTACGCTTAGAGACCCAGTACTTC. V gene TRBV6-2 or TRBV6-3 combines with J gene TRBJ2-5; no firm D call. Trimming removed 4 bases at V and 4 bases at J, with 10 bases between. The CDR3 consists of 13 residues. CDR1 is MNHEY and CDR2 is SVGEGT in the germline V gene.

The rearrangement joins TRBV7-2 to TRBJ2-1, with no clear D. V lost 7 bases to trimming and J lost 6 bases, with 13 bases between them. The CDR3 consists of 13 residues. Germline V gives CDR1 SGHTA, CDR2 FQGNSA. CDR3 residues: CASIDPPFNEQFF. CDR3 bases: TGTGCCAGCATCGATCCCCCCTTCAATGAGCAGTTCTTC. The entire variable domain, with the rest obtained from reference TRBV7-2 and TRBJ2-1, is as follows: GAGVSQSPSNKVTEKGKDVELRCDPISGHTALYWYRQSLGQGLEFLIYFQGNSAPDKSGLPSDRFSAERTGGSVSTLTIQRTQQEDSAVYLCASIDPPFNEQFFGPGTRLTVL.

This clonotype came up many times. V gene TRBV30 combines with J gene TRBJ2-1, with 7 bases fitting TRBD1. CDR1 and CDR2 (germline): GTSNPN, SVGIG (reference sequence). There are 13 residues in the CDR3. Trimming at V came to 1 base and at J to 9 bases, leaving 6 bases not matched to a gene. The CDR3 loop reads CAWSETGVGEQFF. CDR3 bases: TGTGCCTGGAGTGAAACAGGGGTGGGTGAGCAGTTCTTC.

In regard to this clonotype: Just one base apart from a much larger clone, this may be a read error. The genes are TRBV20-1 and TRBJ2-5; D is possibly TRBD2 (5 bases). V shed 5 bases and J shed 1 base, with 11 bases lying between them. The CDR3 runs 13 residues. Germline loops: CDR1 DFQATT, CDR2 SNEGSKA (reference sequence). CDR3 bases: TGCAGTGCTGCGGGCGGAATCCAAGAGACCCAGTACTTC. This gives the protein CSAAGGIQETQYF.

The chain employs TRBV11-2 and TRBJ2-1; 16 positions agree with TRBD2. The trim removed 5 bases at V and 6 bases at J, leaving 7 bases unmatched. The CDR3 sequence is 17 residues long. CDR1 and CDR2 from the germline V gene are SGHAT and FQNNGV. CDR3 protein: CASSPSGTSGRGNEQFF. Here the CDR3 DNA reads TGTGCCAGCAGCCCGAGCGGGACTAGCGGGAGGGGCAATGAGCAGTTCTTC.

This clonotype was seen a few times. The chain links TRBV20-1 to TRBJ1-3, with unresolved D. CDR1 and CDR2 (germline): DFQATT, SNEGSKA (reference sequence). Trimming took 6 bases from V and 0 from J, leaving 18 bases between them. CDR3 length: 16 residues. Here the CDR3 reads CSADSGFSYSGNTIYF. CDR3 bases: TGCAGTGCGGACTCGGGGTTTTCTTACTCTGGAAACACCATATATTTT.